Below are 26 T cell receptor beta chains sequenced from a single sample in a study of blood T cell repertoires in COVID-19. The data were produced by immunoSEQ multiplex PCR, yet TCRdb's version contains in-frame clones alone and is incomplete. Here the sample spans around 230,000 clones, around 87% being singletons. The specimen sequenced was PBMCs or T cells enriched from blood (not recorded which). The receptors were gathered from a woman aged 40 to 50 with acute COVID-19.

This clone has just a few counts. The chain joins TRBV14 to TRBJ2-3; D is ambiguous. The CDR3 contains 12 residues. Germline lookup yields CDR1 SGHDN and CDR2 FVKESK. Trimming pared 0 bases from V and 13 bases from J, leaving 11 bases between. The CDR3 DNA is TGTGCCAGCAGCCAAGAAGGCTTACGGGAGTATTTT. Protein sequence: CASSQEGLREYF.

CDR3 DNA sequence: TGCGCCAGCAGCTTGGCCCCGGGGCCTAGCGACAATGAGCAGTTCTTC. Translation gives CASSLAPGPSDNEQFF. This chain connects TRBV5-1 to TRBJ2-1, with D possibly matching TRBD2 (6 bases). There are 16 residues in the CDR3. The germline V gene encodes CDR1 SGHRS and CDR2 YFSETQ. Trimming pared 0 bases from V and 5 bases from J, leaving 15 bases between.

This clone came up a few times. This chain joins TRBV5-1 and TRBJ2-2, with TRBD1 matching 8 bases. This CDR3 contains 14 residues. Unmatched junction bases numbered 3, after V lost 4 bases and J lost 4 bases. Germline V lookup: CDR1 SGHRS, CDR2 YFSETQ. DNA for the CDR3: TGCGCCAGCAGCATAACAGGGGGCACCGGGGAGCTGTTTTTT. This translates into CASSITGGTGELFF.

A remark on this clone: Other DNA sequences in this sample translate to the same CDR3. This chain uses TRBV7-3 with TRBJ2-5; a possible D gene is TRBD1 (6 bases). Germline V CDR1 and CDR2: SGHTA, FQGTGA. This CDR3 comprises 13 residues. Trimming took off 6 bases at V and 2 bases at J, with 10 bases between the two ends. The CDR3 nucleotides are TGTGCCAGCAGTCCCGGGACACAAGAGACCCAGTACTTC. Translated, it gives CASSPGTQETQYF.

The gene calls are TRBV5-4 and TRBJ2-1, with TRBD2 matching 7 bases. Germline trimming cut 2 bases from V and 9 bases from J; bases unmatched to any gene: 8. Germline V gives CDR1 SGHNT, CDR2 YYREEE (reference sequence). The CDR3 contains 14 residues. DNA for the CDR3: TGTGCCAGCAGCTTCGGCGGGAGTCAAGGTGAGCAGTTCTTC. Amino acids: CASSFGGSQGEQFF.

V and J are TRBV7-8 and TRBJ1-5; D possibly corresponds to TRBD1 (6 bases). Looked up from germline, CDR1 is SGHVS and CDR2 is FQNEAQ. V lost 1 base to trimming and J lost 3 bases, with 10 bases between them. This CDR3 has 15 amino acids. CDR3 nucleotides: TGTGCCAGCAGCTTAGTGGACAGTAACAATCAGCCCCAGCATTTT. This sequence encodes CASSLVDSNNQPQHF.

This rearrangement joins TRBV11-2 to TRBJ2-7; 7 nucleotides match TRBD1. Germline V gene data show CDR1 as SGHAT and CDR2 as FQNNGV. Trimming took 0 bases from V and 4 from J; bases not matched to a gene: 6. The CDR3 contains 15 residues. CDR3 coding DNA: TGTGCCAGCAGCTTAGAGAGGGGGCCTGTTTACGAGCAGTACTTC. Translation gives CASSLERGPVYEQYF. Based on the CDR3 plus reference TRBV11-2 and TRBJ2-7, the full variable domain is EAGVAQSPRYKIIEKRQSVAFWCNPISGHATLYWYQQILGQGPKLLIQFQNNGVVDDSQLPKDRFSAERLKGVDSTLKIQPAKLEDSAVYLCASSLERGPVYEQYFGPGTRLTVT.

This clone appeared once. J is TRBJ1-5 and V is TRBV2, with 10 bases aligning to TRBD1. The CDR3 consists of 17 residues. After removal of 0 bases from V and 2 bases from J, the junction contained 4 bases not matched to a gene. The germline CDR1 and CDR2 sequences are SNHLY and FYNNEI. The CDR3 DNA reads as TGTGCCAGCAGTGAAGCGGCCGGGACAGGGGGCAATCAGCCCCAGCATTTT. It translates to CASSEAAGTGGNQPQHF. The variable domain in full, completed from reference TRBV2 and TRBJ1-5, reads EPEVTQTPSHQVTQMGQEVILRCVPISNHLYFYWYRQILGQKVEFLVSFYNNEISEKSEIFDDQFSVERPDGSNFTLKIRSTKLEDSAMYFCASSEAAGTGGNQPQHFGDGTRLSIL.

In this sample, this clone turned up a few times. The CDR3 here is CASSRGTGGTYEQYF. CDR3 DNA: TGTGCCAGCAGCAGGGGGACAGGGGGAACCTACGAGCAGTACTTC. The chain couples TRBV3-1 (or the pseudogene TRBV3-2) to TRBJ2-7; 11 nucleotides line up with TRBD1. The CDR3 runs 15 residues. Per the germline V gene, CDR1 is LGHDT and CDR2 is YNNKEL (reference sequence). Losses at the gene ends were 5 bases for V and 2 bases for J; bases not matched to a gene: 5.

The gene calls are TRBV6-5 and TRBJ2-4; D is unresolved. CDR1 and CDR2 from the germline V gene are MNHEY and SVGAGI. Between the trimmed V and J ends, which lost 6 bases and 5 bases, there was a span of 5 bases. The CDR3 is 11 residues long. The CDR3 loop is CASRGENIQYF. The CDR3 DNA reads TGTGCCAGCAGGGGCGAAAACATTCAGTACTTC.

The V call is TRBV2, the J call TRBJ1-1; tentative D call: TRBD1 (5 bases). Germline loops: CDR1 SNHLY, CDR2 FYNNEI. Trimming left V 4 bases short and J 2 bases short, with 14 bases between. The CDR3 contains 15 residues. The CDR3 DNA sequence: TGTGCCAGCAGTGGCCGGGAGGGGCTCAACACTGAAGCTTTCTTT. This sequence encodes CASSGREGLNTEAFF.

V and J are TRBV5-1 and TRBJ2-1; 12 bases match TRBD2. V lost 3 bases to trimming and J lost 8 bases; unmatched junction nucleotides: 6. The CDR3 contains 15 residues. CDR1 and CDR2 (germline): SGHRS, YFSETQ. In DNA, the CDR3 is TGCGCCAGCAGCTCTCTAGCGGGAGGGCGGGATGAGCAGTTCTTC. As protein: CASSSLAGGRDEQFF.

The V call is TRBV19, the J call TRBJ2-5, with 15 bases lining up with TRBD2. CDR1 and CDR2 from the germline V gene are LNHDA and SQIVND (reference sequence). CDR3 length: 16 amino acids. V was clipped by 5 bases and J by 5 bases; unmatched bases: 6. CDR3 sequence: CASSRTSGRALETQYF. The CDR3 DNA reads TGTGCCAGTAGTCGGACTAGCGGGAGGGCCTTGGAGACCCAGTACTTC.

This clone has just one count. The gene calls are TRBV29-1 and TRBJ1-1; D is unclear. Germline CDR1 and CDR2: SQVTM and ANQGSEA. The CDR3 extends over 15 amino acids. V was trimmed by 7 bases and J by 1 base, leaving 19 bases between them. In DNA form, the CDR3 reads TGCAGCGCTACGCCTTCAGGTGGGCGGAACACTGAAGCTTTCTTT. Translating it yields CSATPSGGRNTEAFF. The complete variable domain, with remaining parts taken from reference TRBV29-1 and TRBJ1-1, reads SAVISQKPSRDICQRGTSLTIQCQVDSQVTMMFWYRQQPGQSLTLIATANQGSEATYESGFVIDKFPISRPNLTFSTLTVSNMSPEDSSIYLCSATPSGGRNTEAFFGQGTRLTVV.

This chain links TRBV5-6 with TRBJ2-5; 9 bases line up with TRBD2. With V trimmed by 7 bases and J by 5 bases, 15 bases remained unmatched. Germline CDR1 reads SGHDT; CDR2 reads YYEEEE. The length of the CDR3 is 16 residues. Here the CDR3 reads CASLREAGGGMETQYF. The CDR3 bases are TGTGCCAGCTTGAGAGAAGCGGGAGGAGGGATGGAGACCCAGTACTTC.

The chain combines TRBV25-1 with TRBJ2-3; D call uncertain. Germline values: CDR1 MGHDK, CDR2 SYGVNS. This CDR3 contains 12 residues. V lost 1 base and J 4 bases, leaving 3 bases between the germline ends. In nucleotides, the CDR3 is TGTGCCAGCAGTGAATTCTCAGATACGCAGTATTTT. Its translation: CASSEFSDTQYF.

The chain links TRBV7-2 to TRBJ1-1, with D maybe TRBD1 (5 bases). Germline assignment: CDR1 SGHTA and CDR2 FQGNSA. Trimming removed 1 base at V and 1 base at J, with 22 bases between. This CDR3 comprises 19 residues. CDR3 sequence reads: CASSLVGGTGNIGNTEAFF. The CDR3 region has the DNA TGTGCCAGCAGCTTAGTCGGCGGGACGGGGAATATCGGGAACACTGAAGCTTTCTTT.

The genes are TRBV27 and TRBJ2-3; D is ambiguous. Germline V CDR1 and CDR2: MNHEY, SMNVEV (reference sequence). The CDR3 spans 15 residues. Trimming removed 4 bases at V and 1 base at J, with 12 bases between. The CDR3 here is CASSYLSSGTDTQYF. The CDR3, as DNA: TGTGCCAGCAGTTATCTTTCCTCGGGCACAGATACGCAGTATTTT.

J is TRBJ1-1 and V is TRBV27; the D is unclear. V lost 7 bases and J lost 10, with 16 bases in between. CDR1 is MNHEY, CDR2 SMNVEV, per germline (reference sequence). The CDR3 spans 12 residues. In nucleotides, the CDR3 is TGTGCCAGCAAGGATCTAAACCGGGGAGCTTTCTTT. This codes for CASKDLNRGAFF.

The CDR3 is CAISGDAPTRGETQYF. In DNA form, the CDR3 reads TGTGCCATCAGCGGAGACGCGCCTACCCGAGGGGAGACCCAGTACTTC. This chain uses TRBV10-3 with TRBJ2-5; D is perhaps TRBD2 (5 bases). The V gene lost 6 bases and the J gene lost 5 bases, with 22 bases spanning the gap. Germline V CDR1 and CDR2: ENHRY, SYGVKD. The length of the CDR3 is 16 residues.

The J gene is TRBJ1-2, the V gene TRBV24-1, with a possible D match to TRBD1 (6 bases). V was trimmed by 3 bases and J by 4 bases, leaving 11 bases between them. CDR1 and CDR2 from the germline V gene are KGHDR and SFDVKD. The CDR3 has 14 amino acids. CDR3 in DNA: TGTGCCACCAGTGATCAGACAGGAGGCTATGGCTACACCTTC. Its protein is CATSDQTGGYGYTF.

The chain employs TRBV2 and TRBJ2-3; 7 nucleotides line up with TRBD2. V lost 11 bases and J lost 3; bases outside the gene matches: 8. CDR1 and CDR2 from the germline V gene are SNHLY and FYNNEI. The CDR3 runs to 13 residues. DNA of the CDR3: TGTGCCGGCGCCGGGACTATTACAGATACGCAGTATTTT. Its protein is CAGAGTITDTQYF.

This clone was observed a handful of times. The CDR3 bases are TGTGCCAGCAGCTTCAGCGGGGGGAACACCGGGGAGCTGTTTTTT. This translates into CASSFSGGNTGELFF. The J gene is TRBJ2-2, the V gene TRBV5-4; the match to TRBD2 covers 8 bases. J was trimmed by 1 base and V by 2 bases; bases with no gene match: 1. The CDR3 contains 15 residues. Germline V lookup: CDR1 SGHNT, CDR2 YYREEE (reference sequence).

The chain links TRBV6-5 to TRBJ1-5; 9 nucleotides line up with TRBD1. This CDR3 spans 16 amino acids. The ends lost 6 bases at V and 7 bases at J; junction bases unmatched: 13. CDR1 is MNHEY, CDR2 SVGAGI, per germline. The CDR3 loop is CASSYTGTGLGQPQHF. The CDR3 nucleotides read TGTGCCAGCAGCTACACCGGGACAGGGTTAGGACAGCCCCAGCATTTT.

This chain connects TRBV7-2 to TRBJ2-1, with 7 bases lining up with TRBD2. The CDR3 totals 15 residues. The J segment lost 6 bases and the V segment lost 3 bases, leaving 8 bases of the junction unmatched. Germline CDR1 is SGHTA and CDR2 is FQGNSA. The CDR3 reads CASSLARTSPNEQFF. The CDR3 DNA follows: TGTGCCAGCAGCTTGGCCCGGACTAGTCCCAATGAGCAGTTCTTC.

V usage is TRBV5-6 and J usage is TRBJ1-1, with unresolved D. V lost 4 bases and J 2 bases, leaving 15 bases between the germline ends. The CDR3 consists of 15 residues. CDR1 is SGHDT, CDR2 YYEEEE, per germline. DNA for the CDR3: TGTGCCAGCAGCCCCAGGCCCGGACTAAACACTGAAGCTTTCTTT. It codes for CASSPRPGLNTEAFF.